This is a list of T cell receptor beta chains from one sample in a study of blood T cell repertoires in COVID-19. Repertoires were generated with immunoSEQ multiplex PCR, while TCRdb's copy carries only in-frame clones and drops some. Among approximately 88,000 clones listed, approximately 90% were seen once. Sequenced: peripheral blood. These receptors were obtained from a male donor with acute or convalescent COVID-19. Both conserved end residues are part of each CDR3. Expanded clones are given a class, and other clones once, few, many or no size at all.

TRBV2 | - | CASSEGPNTEAFF
TRBV9 | - | CASSVTTGGTYGYTF
TRBV6-5 | - | CASSWGGGAPNEQFF
TRBV19 | - | CASSKDRAFYEQYF
TRBV12-3/TRBV12-4 | few | CASRTGEDTQYF
TRBV24-1 | - | CATSDRDYPDNEQFF
TRBV10-3 | - | CAISDLHRQGPNTEAFF
TRBV5-4 | - | CASSWTSGGPTGEQYF
TRBV7-9 | - | CASSLLAANTGELFF
TRBV2 | - | CASLSGDSSYNEQFF
TRBV15 | - | CATSKSSGIGSYEQYF
TRBV24-1 | - | CATSDLLASGGADTQYF
TRBV7-7 | - | CASSFGIRESDNEQFF
TRBV20-1 | once | CSAQGGEKLFF
TRBV24-1 | - | CATSDPDRGVGSYNEQFF
TRBV24-1 | - | CATSDPILEAFF
TRBV7-9 | - | CASSLPRSGAGELFF
TRBV6-5 | - | CASSHSDLDTQYF